This TCR beta chain emerged from a study of neoadjuvant anti-PD-1 for oral cavity cancer. Time point specified: after neoadjuvant nivolumab, at surgical resection. This clone was picked up a small number of times. Profiled with immunoSEQ multiplex PCR; TCRdb holds only in-frame clones, not every one. The sample holds fewer than 8,000 clones, about three fifths seen once. The CDR3 covers 15 residues. Germline values: CDR1 SGHTA, CDR2 FQGNSA. The V end lost 1 base, the J end lost 0 bases, and 7 bases lay between the germline ends. The TCR comes from a person between 35 and 79 years old with oral cavity squamous cell carcinoma. The sequencing used PBMCs, collected after nivolumab (anti-PD-1) treatment. The V gene is TRBV7-2, the J gene TRBJ1-5; D remains unclear. The CDR3, as DNA: TGTGCCAGCAGCTTAGACAGATATAGCAATCAGCCCCAGCATTTT. It encodes CASSLDRYSNQPQHF. Drawing the rest from reference TRBV7-2 and TRBJ1-5, the complete variable domain is GAGVSQSPSNKVTEKGKDVELRCDPISGHTALYWYRQSLGQGLEFLIYFQGNSAPDKSGLPSDRFSAERTGGSVSTLTIQRTQQEDSAVYLCASSLDRYSNQPQHFGDGTRLSIL.